This TCR beta chain was sequenced in a study of cytomegalovirus exposure and HLA in healthy donors. About the study: Of a few hundred genotyped donors, 81% clustered with self-reported Caucasian donors. Points from the study as a whole: In an earlier analysis, productive rearrangement rates for most beta V segments clustered near 87% or 30%. TRBV6-2, TRBV6-3 and some other V segments were excluded as indistinguishable.

60 Vbeta and 13 Jbeta primers were used in PCR. The data were produced by immunoSEQ multiplex PCR, yet TCRdb's version contains in-frame clones alone and is incomplete. The sample consists of about 150,000 clones, about 74% of them appearing once. The CDR3 covers 12 residues. The germline V gene encodes CDR1 SQVTM and CDR2 ANQGSEA. V dropped 6 bases and J dropped 0 bases, with 9 bases sitting between them. Although they were nominally healthy when sampled, donors likely had unrecorded immune exposures. Points on this clone: Its antigen is currently unknown.

Sequencing input: PBMCs. The sequence came from a man between 18 and 29 years old in good health and CMV-seropositive. The chain carries TRBV29-1 and TRBJ2-7; D gene ambiguous. DNA for the CDR3: TGCAGCGTGGGCACAAGCTCCTACGAGCAGTACTTC. Amino acids: CSVGTSSYEQYF.